Ten or more counts support the clone carrying this TCR beta chain. Its antigen remains unidentified. The V end lost 6 bases, the J end lost 4 bases, and 9 bases lay between the germline ends. This CDR3 spans 12 amino acids. Per the germline V gene, CDR1 is KGHSH and CDR2 is LQKENI. TCR beta CDR3 sequences were amplified from RNA transcripts. A first-round RT-PCR of the TCR CDR3 used the HTBI primer set. TCRdb itself ran the multiplex PCR reads through MiXCR, one entry per CDR3 protein. This sample has more than 500,000 distinct CDR3 sequences, with approximately 16% found just once. The sample originates from a study of T cells in Graves' hyperthyroidism and ophthalmopathy. Study results and limitations: It was a median approximately 6 months before onset that the model predicted ophthalmopathy. Most clonotypes that expanded in the thyroid above 0.001 also showed up in blood.

At least 3 on the Clinical Activity Score was recorded for ophthalmopathy patients, who also had NOSPECS grade at least 4 and duration under 3 months. Lactation, pregnancy, other autoimmune disease or uncontrolled infection excluded patients. The sequencing input was blood. The source is a woman in her 30s with Graves' ophthalmopathy. This sequence joins TRBV18 and TRBJ1-1; unclear D gene. CDR3 sequence (DNA): TGTGCCAGCTCCGCGGTGGGCACTGAAGCTTTCTTT. It specifies CASSAVGTEAFF.